This TCR beta chain comes out of a study of blood T cell repertoires in COVID-19. Study-level information: Acute-phase and convalescent COVID-19 samples originated in the United States, Italy and Spain.

Libraries were prepared by immunoSEQ multiplex PCR; TCRdb keeps only in-frame clonotypes and omits some of them. Of 60,000 to 75,000 clones listed, about 90% are singletons. The source material was peripheral blood. The sequence derives from a human donor in a cohort sampled during active COVID-19.

CDR3 residues: CASRRTSGRADSGELFF. CDR3 bases: TGTGCCAGCAGACGGACTAGCGGGAGGGCCGATTCCGGGGAGCTGTTTTTT. The chain has TRBV27 and TRBJ2-2, with 15 bases that match TRBD2. This CDR3 is built from 17 residues. CDR1 is MNHEY and CDR2 is SMNVEV in the germline V gene (reference sequence). With 6 bases clipped from V and 6 bases from J, the junction kept 8 bases outside the gene matches.